This entry lists 17 T cell receptor beta chains sequenced from one sample in a study of OX40 agonist ivuxolimab in advanced cancers. Sequencing used immunoSEQ multiplex PCR; TCRdb keeps in-frame clones, though not all of them. Of 35,000 to 50,000 clones in the sample, more than 75% were seen once. The sample was CD4+ or CD8+ T cells sorted from blood, taken in a trial of the OX40 agonist ivuxolimab. Every receptor here comes from an adult with an advanced solid tumor such as melanoma, head and neck, liver or kidney cancer.

CDR3 DNA: TGTGCCAGCAGTGAGACAGAAAACTATGGCTACACCTTC. The encoded protein is CASSETENYGYTF. This chain links TRBV6-5 with TRBJ1-2; D possibly corresponds to TRBD1 (5 bases). V lost 5 bases and J 2 bases, leaving 9 bases between the germline ends. The CDR3 has 13 amino acids. Germline V CDR1 and CDR2: MNHEY, SVGAGI.

The chain combines TRBV29-1 with TRBJ2-2; a possible D gene is TRBD1 (6 bases). Germline loops: CDR1 SQVTM, CDR2 ANQGSEA. Trimming cost V 3 bases and J 0 bases, with 8 bases left between them. The CDR3 spans 14 residues. For the CDR3, the DNA is TGCAGCGTTGATGAGGGGGCGAACACCGGGGAGCTGTTTTTT. Translation: CSVDEGANTGELFF.

This clone has a handful of counts. CDR3 amino acids: CASRGTSDFYYEQYF. The CDR3 DNA follows: TGTGCCAGCAGAGGGACTAGCGACTTCTACTACGAGCAGTACTTC. V usage is TRBV6-1 and J usage is TRBJ2-7, with 10 positions matching TRBD2. Germline values: CDR1 MNHNS, CDR2 SASEGT. After removal of 6 bases from V and 3 bases from J, the junction contained 8 bases not matched to a gene. The CDR3 loop spans 15 amino acids.

The genes are TRBV7-9 and TRBJ1-6; 7 bases align to TRBD1. The CDR3 loop spans 15 amino acids. In germline, CDR1 is SEHNR, CDR2 FQNEAQ (reference sequence). V was clipped by 5 bases and J by 9 bases; unmatched bases: 10. The CDR3 DNA reads as TGTGCCAGCAGCCCCACAGGGGAAGGTATTTCACCCCTCCACTTT. This encodes CASSPTGEGISPLHF.

The rearrangement links TRBV13 to TRBJ2-2, with a weak D call TRBD1 (6 bases). Germline-derived CDR1 and CDR2 are PRHDT and FYEKMQ (reference sequence). The CDR3 sequence is 14 residues long. V was cut by 2 bases and J by 5 bases, with 9 bases left in between. The CDR3 spells CASSLSRGTGELFF. In DNA, the CDR3 is TGTGCCAGCAGCTTATCCAGGGGAACCGGGGAGCTGTTTTTT.

The chain is built from TRBV15 and TRBJ2-7; 7 bases align to TRBD1. This CDR3 is 13 amino acids long. Trimming cost V 5 bases and J 6 bases; bases outside gene matches: 7. The germline gives CDR1 LNHNV, CDR2 YYDKDF (reference sequence). CDR3 nucleotides: TGTGCCACCAGCGGGGGACAGTCTGGCGAGCAGTACTTC. Amino acids: CATSGGQSGEQYF.

The CDR3 nucleotides read TGTGCCAGCAGTTTGCTAGGGGCCGGCACAGATACGCAGTATTTT. It is translated as CASSLLGAGTDTQYF. This rearrangement joins TRBV6-6 to TRBJ2-3, with a possible D match to TRBD1 (5 bases). Germline assignment: CDR1 MNHNY and CDR2 SVGAGI (reference sequence). The germline V and J ends were trimmed by 4 bases and 1 base, with 12 bases remaining between them. CDR3 length: 15 residues.

The J gene is TRBJ1-6, the V gene TRBV4-1, with D possibly being TRBD1 (6 bases). Germline assignment: CDR1 MGHRA and CDR2 YSYEKL. The germline V and J ends were trimmed by 5 bases and 10 bases, with 15 bases remaining between them. The CDR3 has 14 amino acids. DNA of the CDR3: TGCGCCAGCAGCTACAGGGAAGTAGGGTCACCCCTCCACTTT. It specifies CASSYREVGSPLHF.

This chain connects TRBV19 to TRBJ2-1; D is undetermined. The CDR3 is made up of 18 amino acids. Germline V gives CDR1 LNHDA, CDR2 SQIVND (reference sequence). V shed 6 bases and J shed 0 bases, with 21 bases lying between them. CDR3 amino acids: CASRPGWGSGLSYNEQFF. The CDR3 region has the DNA TGTGCCAGTAGGCCCGGTTGGGGTAGTGGCCTCTCCTACAATGAGCAGTTCTTC.

This chain links TRBV25-1 with TRBJ2-7; maybe TRBD1 (5 bases). Per the germline V gene, CDR1 is MGHDK and CDR2 is SYGVNS. Trimming removed 7 bases from V and 5 bases from J, with 12 bases in between. The length of the CDR3 is 12 residues. The CDR3 region has the DNA TGTGCCAGCACTACAGGATGGGACGAGCAGTACTTC. This translates into CASTTGWDEQYF.

The CDR3: CASSLGQGGPYEQYF. In DNA, the CDR3 is TGTGCCAGCAGTTTGGGACAGGGGGGACCGTACGAGCAGTACTTC. The J gene is TRBJ2-7, the V gene TRBV27, with 11 bases fitting TRBD1. This CDR3 is 15 amino acids long. Germline lookup yields CDR1 MNHEY and CDR2 SMNVEV (reference sequence). Germline trimming cut 3 bases from V and 4 bases from J; bases unmatched to any gene: 5.

This clone is termed large (0.1 to 1%). The rearrangement uses TRBV7-6 and TRBJ2-1; D gene ambiguous. V gave up 1 base and J gave up 8 bases, with 15 bases separating them. The CDR3 extends over 15 amino acids. Germline CDR1 is SGHVS and CDR2 is FNYEAQ. In DNA, the CDR3 is TGTGCCAGCAGCTTAGAAGGTTCTTCGGTCTATGAGCAGTTCTTC. This codes for CASSLEGSSVYEQFF. Supplemented by reference TRBV7-6 and TRBJ2-1, the full variable domain reads GAGVSQSPRYKVTKRGQDVALRCDPISGHVSLYWYRQALGQGPEFLTYFNYEAQQDKSGLPNDRFSAERPEGSISTLTIQRTEQRDSAMYRCASSLEGSSVYEQFFGPGTRLTVL.

V and J are TRBV6-1 and TRBJ2-1, with D hard to call. Deletions cut 8 bases from V and 2 bases from J, with 4 bases between. Germline-derived CDR1 and CDR2 are MNHNS and SASEGT. The CDR3 length is 11 residues. CDR3: CASVTYNEQFF. CDR3 nucleotides: TGTGCCAGCGTGACCTACAATGAGCAGTTCTTC.

The genes are TRBV6-5 and TRBJ2-7; 8 nucleotides match TRBD2. The ends lost 2 bases at V and 3 bases at J; junction bases unmatched: 9. The CDR3 sequence is 16 residues long. Germline CDR1 reads MNHEY; CDR2 reads SVGAGI. In DNA form, the CDR3 reads TGTGCCAGCAGTTACCCCCGGGGTAGCGGGGACTACGAGCAGTACTTC. The encoded protein is CASSYPRGSGDYEQYF.

The V and J genes are TRBV7-9 and TRBJ2-1, with D tentatively TRBD2 (5 bases). The germline gives CDR1 SEHNR, CDR2 FQNEAQ (reference sequence). This CDR3 has 16 residues. V was shortened by 6 bases and J by 0 bases, with 15 bases between the two germline ends. CDR3 in DNA: TGTGCCAGCAGTCATGGTATAGGGAGCTCCTACAATGAGCAGTTCTTC. It specifies CASSHGIGSSYNEQFF.

The chain uses TRBV4-1 and TRBJ2-7; TRBD1 is a possible D gene (6 bases). Trimming removed 4 bases from V and 6 bases from J, with 19 bases in between. The CDR3 covers 15 residues. Germline V lookup: CDR1 MGHRA, CDR2 YSYEKL. The CDR3 region has the DNA TGCGCCAGCAGCCTGCAGGGGTTCAGGGTGGGCGAGCAGTACTTC. This sequence encodes CASSLQGFRVGEQYF.

The chain joins TRBV27 to TRBJ1-1, with 9 bases matching TRBD1. Germline CDR1 reads MNHEY; CDR2 reads SMNVEV (reference sequence). The CDR3 spans 16 residues. V shed 3 bases, J shed 6 bases, and the junction held 11 bases outside the gene matches. In DNA, the CDR3 is TGTGCCAGCAGTTTTACTCGGACAGGGGAATGGGCTGAAGCTTTCTTT. Its protein is CASSFTRTGEWAEAFF.